The 21 T cell receptor beta chains in this list originate from one sample, sequenced in a study of cytomegalovirus exposure and HLA in healthy donors. Researchers ran the PCR with 60 Vbeta and 13 Jbeta primers. Clones were read by immunoSEQ multiplex PCR, and TCRdb kept only the in-frame ones, dropping some. This sample carries about 200,000 clones, roughly 74% of them seen once, and the ten largest clones take 1.5% to 2%. Sequenced input: PBMCs. These receptors were obtained from a woman in her thirties in good health and CMV-seronegative.

This rearrangement joins TRBV7-2 to TRBJ2-1, with 7 nucleotides matching TRBD1. Germline V lookup: CDR1 SGHTA, CDR2 FQGNSA. The CDR3 loop spans 14 amino acids. J lost 8 bases, V lost 0 bases, and 4 bases had no gene match. The CDR3 region is CASSLATGMHEQFF. The CDR3 DNA follows: TGTGCCAGCAGCTTAGCGACAGGGATGCATGAGCAGTTCTTC.

CDR3: CASSLASTGNQPQHF. CDR3 nucleotide sequence: TGTGCCAGCAGCTTAGCCTCGACAGGGAATCAGCCCCAGCATTTT. The chain is built from TRBV7-2 and TRBJ1-5; 7 nucleotides agree with TRBD1. CDR1 and CDR2 from the germline V gene are SGHTA and FQGNSA. V was pared by 0 bases and J by 4 bases, with 3 bases of the junction left unmatched. The CDR3 totals 15 residues.

This clone was counted between two and nine times. The chain combines TRBV19 with TRBJ1-5; 8 nucleotides align to TRBD1. CDR1 LNHDA and CDR2 SQIVND come from the germline V gene (reference sequence). J was trimmed by 4 bases and V by 6 bases; bases with no gene match: 5. The CDR3 loop spans 14 amino acids. CDR3 protein: CASRGRTGNQPQHF. In DNA, the CDR3 is TGTGCCAGTAGGGGTAGGACAGGGAATCAGCCCCAGCATTTT.

The chain joins TRBV6-1 to TRBJ1-4, with 9 positions matching TRBD1. Germline trimming cut 6 bases from V and 6 bases from J; bases unmatched to any gene: 8. CDR1 MNHNS and CDR2 SASEGT come from the germline V gene. There are 15 residues in the CDR3. CDR3 residues: CASRGRDRVDEKLFF. The CDR3 bases are TGTGCCAGCAGAGGCCGGGACAGGGTAGATGAAAAACTGTTTTTT.

The rearrangement links TRBV10-3 to TRBJ2-7; 7 nucleotides align to TRBD1. J gave up 6 bases and V 4 bases, and 12 bases lay outside the gene matches. Germline V gene lookup returns CDR1 ENHRY and CDR2 SYGVKD. The CDR3 consists of 15 residues. The CDR3 nucleotides are TGTGCCATCAGTGGGCCGGAGACAGGGACCGCCGAGCAGTACTTC. This translates into CAISGPETGTAEQYF.

The sample holds one count of this clone. The chain joins TRBV19 to TRBJ1-5, with unresolved D. CDR3 length: 15 residues. Trimming removed 4 bases from V and 0 bases from J, with 10 bases in between. Germline lookup yields CDR1 LNHDA and CDR2 SQIVND (reference sequence). The CDR3 sequence: CASSKTNLSNQPQHF. DNA for the CDR3: TGTGCCAGTAGTAAGACAAATCTTAGCAATCAGCCCCAGCATTTT. Full variable domain (rest looked up from reference TRBV19 and TRBJ1-5): DGGITQSPKYLFRKEGQNVTLSCEQNLNHDAMYWYRQDPGQGLRLIYYSQIVNDFQKGDIAEGYSVSREKKESFPLTVTSAQKNPTAFYLCASSKTNLSNQPQHFGDGTRLSIL.

J is TRBJ1-2 and V is TRBV2, with D unclear. This CDR3 region has 14 residues. CDR1 and CDR2 (germline): SNHLY, FYNNEI. Trimming took off 7 bases at V and 2 bases at J, with 14 bases between the two ends. The CDR3 DNA is TGTGCCAGCAACACTCCACCCAGGAACTATGGCTACACCTTC. This encodes CASNTPPRNYGYTF.

This clone came up a few times. The CDR3 DNA follows: TGTGCCAGCAGTCAAAACCCACAGGGTAGTTACAATGAGCAGTTCTTC. Residues: CASSQNPQGSYNEQFF. The chain couples TRBV27 to TRBJ2-1; possible D gene TRBD1, 6 bases. The CDR3 extends over 16 amino acids. Germline-derived CDR1 and CDR2 are MNHEY and SMNVEV (reference sequence). The V end lost 5 bases, the J end lost 4 bases, and 18 bases lay between the germline ends.

The rearrangement links TRBV11-2 to TRBJ2-7, with 14 bases fitting TRBD2. The CDR3 is made up of 15 amino acids. The V gene end was trimmed by 5 bases and the J gene end by 3 bases; junction bases not matched to a gene: 3. Germline lookup yields CDR1 SGHAT and CDR2 FQNNGV. CDR3 coding DNA: TGTGCCAGCAGCGCCGGGACTAGCGGGAGCTACGAGCAGTACTTC. It specifies CASSAGTSGSYEQYF. Complete variable domain (other parts from reference TRBV11-2 and TRBJ2-7): EAGVAQSPRYKIIEKRQSVAFWCNPISGHATLYWYQQILGQGPKLLIQFQNNGVVDDSQLPKDRFSAERLKGVDSTLKIQPAKLEDSAVYLCASSAGTSGSYEQYFGPGTRLTVT.

The chain is built from TRBV9 and TRBJ2-7; TRBD2 agrees at 7 bases. The germline V gene encodes CDR1 SGDLS and CDR2 YYNGEE. V lost 0 bases to trimming and J lost 5 bases; unmatched junction nucleotides: 5. The CDR3 has 14 amino acids. Written as DNA, the CDR3 is TGTGCCAGCAGCGTAGGCGGGAGCAAGAACGAGCAGTACTTC. Translated: CASSVGGSKNEQYF.

The chain links TRBV5-1 to TRBJ1-1; D is undetermined. Germline values: CDR1 SGHRS, CDR2 YFSETQ. The V end was cut by 1 base, the J end by 0 bases, with 7 bases between. The CDR3 is made up of 14 amino acids. The CDR3 nucleotides are TGCGCCAGCAGCTTGTCGGTAGTGAACACTGAAGCTTTCTTT. Amino acids: CASSLSVVNTEAFF.

This clone was counted only a few times. The CDR3 DNA sequence: TGCGCCAGCAGCCAAGATTTGGCTAGCGCGACAGATACGCAGTATTTT. The encoded protein is CASSQDLASATDTQYF. The chain has TRBV4-3 and TRBJ2-3; TRBD2 is a possible D gene (6 bases). The CDR3 is 16 residues long. Trimming removed 0 bases at V and 3 bases at J, with 13 bases between. Germline values: CDR1 LGHNA, CDR2 YSLEER.

This chain joins TRBV5-6 and TRBJ2-7; 7 bases map to TRBD1. Germline V gives CDR1 SGHDT, CDR2 YYEEEE. V was clipped by 4 bases and J by 4 bases; unmatched bases: 8. The length of the CDR3 is 14 residues. CDR3 DNA: TGTGCCAGCAGCCCGACAGGGAATGATTACGAGCAGTACTTC. Amino acid sequence: CASSPTGNDYEQYF. The full variable domain, in which reference TRBV5-6 and TRBJ2-7 provide the parts outside the CDR3, is DAGVTQSPTHLIKTRGQQVTLRCSPKSGHDTVSWYQQALGQGPQFIFQYYEEEERQRGNFPDRFSGHQFPNYSSELNVNALLLGDSALYLCASSPTGNDYEQYFGPGTRLTVT.

This clone was counted only a few times. The chain joins TRBV5-6 to TRBJ2-7, with 7 bases that match TRBD1. V shed 3 bases, J shed 6 bases, and the junction held 15 bases outside the gene matches. CDR3 size: 16 residues. Germline CDR1 reads SGHDT; CDR2 reads YYEEEE. The CDR3 region has the DNA TGTGCCAGCAGCTCTAGAACCCGACAGGGAGTAGGCGAGCAGTACTTC. Protein sequence: CASSSRTRQGVGEQYF.

The chain uses TRBV4-2 and TRBJ1-5; D is uncertain. Trimming stripped 0 bases from V and 3 bases from J, with 12 bases between. CDR3 size: 16 residues. Germline V gene data show CDR1 as LGHNA and CDR2 as YNFKEQ. The CDR3: CASSQDGVVVNQPQHF. For the CDR3, the DNA is TGTGCCAGCAGCCAAGACGGGGTGGTAGTCAATCAGCCCCAGCATTTT.

This chain uses TRBV4-3 with TRBJ2-1; 8 bases match TRBD2. Germline V gene data show CDR1 as LGHNA and CDR2 as YSLEER. The CDR3 contains 16 residues. The V gene end was trimmed by 2 bases and the J gene end by 2 bases; junction bases not matched to a gene: 5. DNA of the CDR3: TGCGCCAGCAGCCAACAAGCGGGAGTCCCCTACAATGAGCAGTTCTTC. Translation: CASSQQAGVPYNEQFF.

This sequence joins TRBV7-3 and TRBJ2-1; maybe TRBD2 (6 bases). The CDR3 runs to 14 residues. The germline V gene encodes CDR1 SGHTA and CDR2 FQGTGA. V lost 5 bases to trimming and J lost 6 bases, with 14 bases between them. This CDR3 reads CASSPHGTFNEQFF. For the CDR3, the DNA is TGTGCCAGCAGCCCTCATGGGACTTTCAATGAGCAGTTCTTC. The whole variable domain, remainder taken from reference TRBV7-3 and TRBJ2-1, is GAGVSQTPSNKVTEKGKYVELRCDPISGHTALYWYRQSLGQGPEFLIYFQGTGAADDSGLPNDRFFAVRPEGSVSTLKIQRTERGDSAVYLCASSPHGTFNEQFFGPGTRLTVL.

This clone occurred once. V usage is TRBV11-2 and J usage is TRBJ1-1; D is uncertain. CDR1 is SGHAT, CDR2 FQNNGV, per germline. Trimming stripped 1 base from V and 5 bases from J, with 14 bases between. CDR3 length equals 15 residues. The CDR3 nucleotides read TGTGCCAGCAGCTTAGCCTCCTTTGGGCAGACTGAAGCTTTCTTT. This gives the protein CASSLASFGQTEAFF.

The DNA of the CDR3 is TGTGCCATCAGACAGGACAGGGGGATCTATGGCTACACCTTC. As protein: CAIRQDRGIYGYTF. The rearrangement links TRBV10-3 to TRBJ1-2; 10 bases align to TRBD1. Trimming at V came to 6 bases and at J to 4 bases, leaving 5 bases not matched to a gene. CDR1 is ENHRY, CDR2 SYGVKD, per germline. The CDR3 sequence is 14 residues long.

The V and J genes are TRBV27 and TRBJ1-5; 7 nucleotides align to TRBD1. This CDR3 has 18 amino acids. Germline V CDR1 and CDR2: MNHEY, SMNVEV (reference sequence). Losses at the gene ends were 1 base for V and 3 bases for J; bases not matched to a gene: 12. CDR3 sequence: CASSLFVPRDSPNQPQHF. CDR3 sequence (DNA): TGTGCCAGCAGTTTATTTGTTCCCCGGGACAGTCCCAATCAGCCCCAGCATTTT.

The chain is built from TRBV9 and TRBJ2-1; 8 bases match TRBD2. The CDR3 loop spans 12 amino acids. With V trimmed by 2 bases and J by 15 bases, 7 bases remained unmatched. Germline assignment: CDR1 SGDLS and CDR2 YYNGEE. The CDR3 reads CASSVPGTRRFF. DNA for the CDR3: TGTGCCAGCAGCGTCCCCGGGACTAGGCGGTTCTTC. The entire variable domain, with the rest obtained from reference TRBV9 and TRBJ2-1, is as follows: DSGVTQTPKHLITATGQRVTLRCSPRSGDLSVYWYQQSLDQGLQFLIQYYNGEERAKGNILERFSAQQFPDLHSELNLSSLELGDSALYFCASSVPGTRRFFGPGTRLTVL.